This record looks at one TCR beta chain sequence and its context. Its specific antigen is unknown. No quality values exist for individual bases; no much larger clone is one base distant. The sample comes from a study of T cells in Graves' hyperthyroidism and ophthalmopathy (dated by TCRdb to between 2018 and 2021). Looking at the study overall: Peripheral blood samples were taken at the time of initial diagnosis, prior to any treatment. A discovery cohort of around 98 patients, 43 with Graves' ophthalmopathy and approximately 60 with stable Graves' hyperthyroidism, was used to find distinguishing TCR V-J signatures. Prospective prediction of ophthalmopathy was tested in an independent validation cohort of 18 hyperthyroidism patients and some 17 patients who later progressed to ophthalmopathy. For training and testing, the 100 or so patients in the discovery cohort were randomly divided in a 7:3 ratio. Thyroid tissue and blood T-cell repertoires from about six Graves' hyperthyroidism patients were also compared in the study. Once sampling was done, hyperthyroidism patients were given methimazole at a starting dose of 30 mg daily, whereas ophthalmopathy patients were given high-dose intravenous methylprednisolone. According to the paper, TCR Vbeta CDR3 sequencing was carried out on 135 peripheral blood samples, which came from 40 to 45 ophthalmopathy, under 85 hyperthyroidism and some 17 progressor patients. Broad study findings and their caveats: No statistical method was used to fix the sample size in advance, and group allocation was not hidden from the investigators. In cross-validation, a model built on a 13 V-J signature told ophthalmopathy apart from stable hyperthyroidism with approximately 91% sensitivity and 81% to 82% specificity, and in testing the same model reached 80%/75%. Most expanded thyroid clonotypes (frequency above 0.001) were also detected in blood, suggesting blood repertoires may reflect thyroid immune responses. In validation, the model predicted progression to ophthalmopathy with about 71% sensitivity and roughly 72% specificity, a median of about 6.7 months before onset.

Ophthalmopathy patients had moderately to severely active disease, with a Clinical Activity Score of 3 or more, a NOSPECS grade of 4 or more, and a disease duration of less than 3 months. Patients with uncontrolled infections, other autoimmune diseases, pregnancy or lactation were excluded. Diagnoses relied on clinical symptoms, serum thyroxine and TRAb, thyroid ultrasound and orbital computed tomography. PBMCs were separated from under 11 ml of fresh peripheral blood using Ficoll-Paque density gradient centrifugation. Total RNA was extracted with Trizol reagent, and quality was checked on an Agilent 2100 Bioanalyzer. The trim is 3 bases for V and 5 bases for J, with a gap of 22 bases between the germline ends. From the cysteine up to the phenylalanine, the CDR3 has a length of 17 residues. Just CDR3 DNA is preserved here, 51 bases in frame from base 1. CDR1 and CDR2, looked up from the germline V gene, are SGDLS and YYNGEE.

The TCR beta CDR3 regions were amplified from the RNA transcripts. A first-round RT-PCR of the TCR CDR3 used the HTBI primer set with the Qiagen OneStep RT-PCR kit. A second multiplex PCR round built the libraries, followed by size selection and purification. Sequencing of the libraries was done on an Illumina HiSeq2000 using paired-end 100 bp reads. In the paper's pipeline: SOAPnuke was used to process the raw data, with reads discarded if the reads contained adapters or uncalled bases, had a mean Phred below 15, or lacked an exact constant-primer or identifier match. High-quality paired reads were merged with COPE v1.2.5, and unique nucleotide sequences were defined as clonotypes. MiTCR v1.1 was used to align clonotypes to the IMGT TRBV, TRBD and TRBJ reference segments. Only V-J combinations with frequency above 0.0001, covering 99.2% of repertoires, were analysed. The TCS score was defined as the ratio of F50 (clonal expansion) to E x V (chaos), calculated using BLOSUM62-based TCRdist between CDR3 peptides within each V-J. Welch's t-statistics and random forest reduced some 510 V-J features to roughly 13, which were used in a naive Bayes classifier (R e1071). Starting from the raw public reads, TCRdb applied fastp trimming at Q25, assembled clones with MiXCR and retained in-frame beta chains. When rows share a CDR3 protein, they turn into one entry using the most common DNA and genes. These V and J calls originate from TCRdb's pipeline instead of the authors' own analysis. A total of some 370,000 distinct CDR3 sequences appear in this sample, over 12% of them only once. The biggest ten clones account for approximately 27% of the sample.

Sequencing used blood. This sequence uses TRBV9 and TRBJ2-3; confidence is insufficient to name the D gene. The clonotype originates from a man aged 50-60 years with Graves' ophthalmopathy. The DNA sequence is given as TGTGCCAGCAGCGCCGCTGCACCCGGTAGGGAAAGAGATACGCAGTATTTT. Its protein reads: CASSAAAPGRERDTQYF.